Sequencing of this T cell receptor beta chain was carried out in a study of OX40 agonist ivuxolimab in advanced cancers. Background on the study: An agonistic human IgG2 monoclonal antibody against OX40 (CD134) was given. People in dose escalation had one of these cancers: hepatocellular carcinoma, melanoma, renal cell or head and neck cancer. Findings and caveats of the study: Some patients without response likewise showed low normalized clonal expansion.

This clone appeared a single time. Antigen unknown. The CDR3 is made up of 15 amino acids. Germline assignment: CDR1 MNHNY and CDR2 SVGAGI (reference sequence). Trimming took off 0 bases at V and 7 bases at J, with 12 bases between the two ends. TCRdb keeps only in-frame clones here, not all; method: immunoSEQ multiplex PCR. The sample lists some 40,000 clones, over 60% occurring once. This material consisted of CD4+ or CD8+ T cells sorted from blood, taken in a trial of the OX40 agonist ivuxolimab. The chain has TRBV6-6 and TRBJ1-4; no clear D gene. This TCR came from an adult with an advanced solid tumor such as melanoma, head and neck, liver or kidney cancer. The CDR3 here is CASSYSWGSGEKLFF. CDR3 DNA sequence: TGTGCCAGCAGTTACTCCTGGGGTAGCGGTGAAAAACTGTTTTTT.